What follows is one T cell receptor (beta chain) and its context. The antigen is not known. This specimen belongs to a study of cytomegalovirus exposure and HLA in healthy donors. Findings and caveats of the study: Across donors, sequencing depth was assumed by presence/absence analyses to be roughly uniform. A later analysis associated 15,000 or so TCR beta sequences with HLA alleles at a 0.05 false discovery rate. Rare TCR sequences predominated, though certain public TCRs were found in many donors.

The germline V gene encodes CDR1 MGHDK and CDR2 SYGVNS. The V end lost 2 bases, the J end lost 2 bases, and 7 bases lay between the germline ends. The length of the CDR3 is 14 residues. The PCR made use of 60 Vbeta and 13 Jbeta primers. Sequenced by immunoSEQ multiplex PCR; TCRdb stores in-frame clones only, minus some. The sample has over 150,000 clones, roughly 80% seen once; the top ten hold 7.5% to 9%. The chain carries TRBV25-1 and TRBJ1-5; TRBD1 might be the D (6 bases). The TCR sequence derives from a man aged 25-40 years in good health and CMV-seropositive. The sequenced sample was PBMCs. The CDR3 protein is CASSETGRNQPQHF. In nucleotides, the CDR3 is TGTGCCAGCAGTGAAACAGGGCGCAATCAGCCCCAGCATTTT.